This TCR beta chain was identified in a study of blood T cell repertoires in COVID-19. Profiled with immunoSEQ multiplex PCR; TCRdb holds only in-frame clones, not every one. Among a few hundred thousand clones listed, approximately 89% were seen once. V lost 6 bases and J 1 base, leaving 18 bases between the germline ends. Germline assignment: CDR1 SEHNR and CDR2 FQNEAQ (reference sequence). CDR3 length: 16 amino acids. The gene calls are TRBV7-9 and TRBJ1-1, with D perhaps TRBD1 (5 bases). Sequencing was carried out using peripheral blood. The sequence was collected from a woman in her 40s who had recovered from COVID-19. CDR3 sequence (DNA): TGTGCCAGCAGTTTAATCCCTCGGGGGGGGAACACTGAAGCTTTCTTT. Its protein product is CASSLIPRGGNTEAFF.